This passage covers 14 T cell receptor beta chains from one sample sequenced in a study of blood T cell repertoires in COVID-19. TCRdb keeps only in-frame clones here, not all; method: immunoSEQ multiplex PCR. The sample has 200,000 or so clones, about 85% seen once; the top ten hold around 2.6%. Material for sequencing was PBMCs or T cells enriched from blood (not recorded which). The receptors originated from a woman aged 25 to 39 who had recovered from COVID-19.

This chain connects TRBV6-6 to TRBJ2-2, with D possibly TRBD1 on 6 matching bases. The CDR3 sequence is 12 residues long. Trimming pared 5 bases from V and 9 bases from J, leaving 10 bases between. Germline CDR1 and CDR2: MNHNY and SVGAGI (reference sequence). CDR3: CASSTRDRELFF. Written as DNA, the CDR3 is TGTGCCAGCAGTACCCGGGACAGGGAGCTGTTTTTT.

The chain links TRBV9 to TRBJ2-2, with D uncertain. The CDR3 runs to 13 residues. Germline-derived CDR1 and CDR2 are SGDLS and YYNGEE. Trimming removed 0 bases from V and 6 bases from J, with 6 bases in between. The CDR3 coding sequence is TGTGCCAGCAGCGTAGTAGTGGCCGGGGAGCTGTTTTTT. Protein: CASSVVVAGELFF.

The chain uses TRBV27 and TRBJ2-3; D may be TRBD1 (5 bases). The V end lost 5 bases, the J end lost 7 bases, and 13 bases lay between the germline ends. CDR3 length: 13 residues. In germline, CDR1 is MNHEY, CDR2 SMNVEV (reference sequence). CDR3 residues: CASSLNRLNTQYF. The CDR3 DNA sequence: TGTGCCAGCAGTCTTAACAGGCTTAATACGCAGTATTTT.

The chain links TRBV7-2 to TRBJ1-2, with D perhaps TRBD1 (5 bases). The CDR3 is made up of 13 amino acids. V lost 2 bases to trimming and J lost 2 bases, with 6 bases between them. Germline values: CDR1 SGHTA, CDR2 FQGNSA. The CDR3 here is CASSLPGNYGYTF. The CDR3 DNA reads as TGTGCCAGCAGCTTACCAGGGAACTATGGCTACACCTTC.

The chain combines TRBV19 with TRBJ2-7; the D is unclear. Germline V CDR1 and CDR2: LNHDA, SQIVND (reference sequence). This CDR3 spans 14 amino acids. The V end was cut by 11 bases, the J end by 2 bases, with 19 bases between. The CDR3 sequence: CASSTSRPAYEQYF. The CDR3 DNA reads TGTGCCTCATCAACTTCTAGGCCAGCCTACGAGCAGTACTTC.

The V and J genes are TRBV9 and TRBJ1-2; 9 bases match TRBD1. The V and J ends lost 3 bases and 2 bases, in that order; junction bases with no gene match: 5. Looked up from germline, CDR1 is SGDLS and CDR2 is YYNGEE. The length of the CDR3 is 15 residues. In DNA, the CDR3 is TGTGCCAGCAGCGAATGGACAGGGGCGAACTATGGCTACACCTTC. Its protein product is CASSEWTGANYGYTF.

V gene TRBV27 combines with J gene TRBJ1-2, with 7 bases lining up with TRBD1. Germline V gene sequence: CDR1 MNHEY, CDR2 SMNVEV (reference sequence). Trimming at V came to 5 bases and at J to 3 bases, leaving 3 bases not matched to a gene. CDR3 length: 13 residues. The CDR3 loop reads CASSPTGYYGYTF. The CDR3 DNA reads TGTGCCAGCAGTCCGACAGGGTACTATGGCTACACCTTC.

The chain has TRBV7-2 and TRBJ2-7, with 12 bases fitting TRBD2. This CDR3 is built from 17 residues. V lost 2 bases, J lost 0 bases, and 5 bases stayed unmatched. Germline V gives CDR1 SGHTA, CDR2 FQGNSA. The CDR3 DNA reads as TGTGCCAGCAGCTTAACTAGCGGGGGGACCTACTCCTACGAGCAGTACTTC. Amino acid sequence: CASSLTSGGTYSYEQYF.

The chain carries TRBV5-1 and TRBJ2-2, with D possibly TRBD1 on 6 matching bases. Germline values: CDR1 SGHRS, CDR2 YFSETQ. V lost 6 bases and J lost 4, with 19 bases in between. The CDR3 length is 16 residues. This CDR3 is CASTPPGGSSTGELFF. CDR3 nucleotide sequence: TGCGCCAGCACCCCCCCTGGGGGCAGCAGCACCGGGGAGCTGTTTTTT.

The chain combines TRBV15 with TRBJ1-6, with 8 positions matching TRBD1. This CDR3 contains 15 residues. In germline, CDR1 is LNHNV, CDR2 YYDKDF (reference sequence). V was clipped by 9 bases and J by 2 bases; unmatched bases: 6. As DNA, the CDR3 is TGTGCCACGTCCAGGGGGCGAACCTATAATTCACCCCTCCACTTT. Its translation: CATSRGRTYNSPLHF. The variable domain in full, with the rest retrieved from reference TRBV15 and TRBJ1-6, is DAMVIQNPRYQVTQFGKPVTLSCSQTLNHNVMYWYQQKSSQAPKLLFHYYDKDFNNEADTPDNFQSRRPNTSFCFLDIRSPGLGDTAMYLCATSRGRTYNSPLHFGNGTRLTVT.

This chain uses TRBV19 with TRBJ1-5; no firm D call. The V gene's germline CDR1 is LNHDA and CDR2 SQIVND (reference sequence). The CDR3 is made up of 14 amino acids. V gave up 0 bases and J gave up 4 bases, with 7 bases separating them. CDR3 nucleotide sequence: TGTGCCAGTAGTATAGATGGGAGTAATCAGCCCCAGCATTTT. The encoded protein is CASSIDGSNQPQHF.

CDR3 sequence (DNA): TGTGCCAGCACCTTCCCGATTGACTCTAGGTACTTC. It is translated as CASTFPIDSRYF. The chain couples TRBV5-8 to TRBJ2-5; unclear D gene. This CDR3 comprises 12 residues. V was cut by 6 bases and J by 13 bases, with 19 bases left in between. Germline CDR1 reads SGHTS; CDR2 reads YDEGEE.

The rearrangement joins TRBV7-8 to TRBJ1-2; TRBD1 is a possible D gene (5 bases). Germline CDR1 and CDR2: SGHVS and FQNEAQ. The CDR3 sequence is 16 residues long. V lost 2 bases and J lost 1, with 14 bases in between. This chain's CDR3 is CASSLLRGGNNYGYTF. CDR3 nucleotides: TGTGCCAGCAGCTTACTTCGGGGGGGGAATAACTATGGCTACACCTTC.

The V call is TRBV7-2, the J call TRBJ1-3, with D tentatively TRBD1 (5 bases). CDR1 is SGHTA, CDR2 FQGNSA, per germline. The CDR3 spans 13 residues. V gave up 0 bases and J gave up 6 bases, with 6 bases separating them. CDR3 region: CASSLAGANTIYF. The CDR3 nucleotides are TGTGCCAGCAGCTTAGCAGGGGCAAACACCATATATTTT.